This T cell receptor (beta chain) was recovered during a study of cytomegalovirus exposure and HLA in healthy donors. Findings and caveats of the study: Generally TCR sequences proved uncommon, though certain public TCRs appeared in numerous donors.

Clones were read by immunoSEQ multiplex PCR, and TCRdb kept only the in-frame ones, dropping some. The sample yields fewer than 200,000 clones, less than 85% seen once. Remarks on this clone: The target antigen is unknown.

The CDR3 runs 14 residues. Germline V gives CDR1 SGHRS, CDR2 YFSETQ. J gave up 4 bases and V 4 bases, and 5 bases lay outside the gene matches. The clonotype was recovered from a man aged 18-30 years in good health and CMV-seropositive. V usage is TRBV5-1 and J usage is TRBJ1-1; 9 bases align to TRBD1. Material: PBMCs. The CDR3 coding sequence is TGCGCCAGCAGCACGGGACAGGGCACCACTGAAGCTTTCTTT. This codes for CASSTGQGTTEAFF.